This section outlines one T cell receptor (beta chain) sequence together with its context. The antigen is not known. Germline loops: CDR1 SGHVS, CDR2 FQNEAQ. The V gene lost 4 bases and the J gene lost 0 bases, with 13 bases spanning the gap. The CDR3 contains 16 residues. This specimen comes from a study of T cell responses to AZD1222 COVID-19 vaccine. Study-wide points: In the spike-specific TCR repertoire, nearly half reportedly target unmutated variant regions. Donors were mostly white British, more females; clonal diversity possibly underestimated. Scientists sampled the repertoires only once the peak T cell response had passed.

Profiled with immunoSEQ multiplex PCR; TCRdb holds only in-frame clones, not every one. The table shows 100,000 to 150,000 clones, with more than 75% occurring only once. The material was peripheral blood, obtained on day 0 of AZD1222 vaccination. This clonotype was sampled from an adult in good health. The V gene is TRBV7-8, the J gene TRBJ1-5, with D possibly matching TRBD1 (6 bases). The CDR3: CASSSRQAISNQPQHF. CDR3 nucleotide sequence: TGTGCCAGCAGCTCTAGACAGGCGATTAGCAATCAGCCCCAGCATTTT.